This T cell receptor beta chain is from a study of blood T cell repertoires in COVID-19. Notes on this clone: The junction and the germline gene differ at one end; a read error may be behind it.

Generated by immunoSEQ multiplex PCR, the TCRdb table keeps only in-frame clones and is missing some. The table has 100,000 to 150,000 clones, 86% seen once; the top ten hold more than 9.5%. Sequencing was carried out using peripheral blood. This receptor was taken from a woman aged 65 to 85 with COVID-19, enrolled during active disease.

CDR3 bases: TGCGCCGGAGGGGCCTGGACCTACGAGCAGTACTTC. It codes for CAGGAWTYEQYF. The chain couples TRBV2 to TRBJ2-7; D perhaps matches TRBD2 (6 bases). The germline gives CDR1 SNHLY, CDR2 FYNNEI. The CDR3 sequence is 12 residues long.